The 18 T cell receptor beta chains below all came from one sample that was sequenced in a study of T-cell memory formation after mild COVID-19. MiXCR was run by TCRdb on the 5' RACE reads, yielding one entry per CDR3 protein. The sample holds around 340,000 distinct CDR3 sequences, 13% to 15% seen once. The specimen was PBMCs or a T cell subset sorted from them (not recorded which). These receptor sequences come from a man aged 18 to 29 who had mild COVID-19 (a few samples of this study predate the infection). Cell type and time point are not known.

The chain recombines TRBV6-6 with TRBJ1-5; D call uncertain. V lost 4 bases to trimming and J lost 4 bases, with 14 bases between them. CDR1 MNHNY and CDR2 SVGAGI come from the germline V gene (reference sequence). The CDR3 covers 15 residues. The CDR3 protein is CASSSGPDGNQPQHF. In nucleotides, the CDR3 is TGTGCCAGCAGTTCCGGACCGGATGGTAATCAGCCCCAGCATTTT.

This clonotype was counted ten times or more. V and J are TRBV20-1 and TRBJ1-2; possibly TRBD1 for D (6 bases). The V end was cut by 4 bases, the J end by 6 bases, with 30 bases between. The CDR3 is made up of 18 amino acids. Germline V lookup: CDR1 DFQATT, CDR2 SNEGSKA (reference sequence). The CDR3, as DNA: TGCAGTGCTACACCAATGCCTTTTGGGTCCAGGGGATTACATGGCTACACCTTC. Protein product: CSATPMPFGSRGLHGYTF.

This clonotype was picked up a small number of times. The chain combines TRBV10-1 with TRBJ1-1; 7 bases are shared with TRBD1. The germline V gene has CDR1 WNHNN and CDR2 SYGVQD (reference sequence). CDR3 length: 12 residues. V was clipped by 4 bases and J by 9 bases; unmatched bases: 5. Here the CDR3 reads CASSGKQGQAFF. CDR3 DNA sequence: TGCGCCAGCAGTGGGAAACAGGGGCAAGCTTTCTTT.

This clonotype has ten or more counts. The CDR3 coding sequence is TGCGCCAGCAACGACGGGAACGCTGGGGCCAACGTCCTGACTTTC. Its translation: CASNDGNAGANVLTF. The genes are TRBV5-1 and TRBJ2-6; D may be TRBD2 (5 bases). V lost 6 bases and J lost 2, with 12 bases in between. The CDR3 extends over 15 amino acids. Germline-derived CDR1 and CDR2 are SGHRS and YFSETQ. Variable domain in full (rest from reference TRBV5-1 and TRBJ2-6): KAGVTQTPRYLIKTRGQQVTLSCSPISGHRSVSWYQQTPGQGLQFLFEYFSETQRNKGNFPGRFSGRQFSNSRSEMNVSTLELGDSALYLCASNDGNAGANVLTFGAGSRLTVL.

This clonotype was seen more than once but under ten times. CDR3 sequence: CASSYSPDTDTQYF. DNA for the CDR3: TGTGCCAGCAGTTACTCGCCTGATACAGATACGCAGTATTTT. The chain recombines TRBV6-5 with TRBJ2-3; D is unclear. The CDR3 runs 14 residues. Germline values: CDR1 MNHEY, CDR2 SVGAGI. V was clipped by 0 bases and J by 3 bases, with 7 bases between them.

This clonotype has just a few counts. V is TRBV20-1 and J is TRBJ1-6, with 9 bases matching TRBD1. From germline, CDR1 is DFQATT and CDR2 SNEGSKA (reference sequence). This CDR3 has 14 amino acids. V trimming: 6 bases; J trimming: 7 bases; junction bases outside the gene matches: 7. The CDR3 loop is CSASGGTGNSPLHF. As DNA, the CDR3 is TGCAGTGCCAGTGGCGGGACAGGGAATTCACCCCTCCACTTT.

The table lists this clonotype with many counts. The J gene is TRBJ1-4, the V gene TRBV15; the D is unclear. This CDR3 is built from 17 residues. Germline V gene data show CDR1 as LNHNV and CDR2 as YYDKDF (reference sequence). The V gene lost 1 base and the J gene lost 5 bases, with 17 bases spanning the gap. The CDR3 region is CATSRVAVERANEKLFF. In nucleotides, the CDR3 is TGTGCCACCAGCAGAGTCGCCGTCGAGCGAGCGAATGAAAAACTGTTTTTT.

V and J are TRBV3-1 and TRBJ2-7; D ambiguous. Germline CDR1 is LGHDT and CDR2 is YNNKEL (reference sequence). The CDR3 spans 15 residues. The germline V and J ends were trimmed by 5 bases and 2 bases, with 16 bases remaining between them. CDR3 in amino acids: CASSKLYRNPYEQYF. CDR3 in DNA: TGTGCCAGCAGCAAACTTTACCGGAACCCCTACGAGCAGTACTTC.

This clonotype occurred a few times. The J gene is TRBJ2-5, the V gene TRBV12-3 or TRBV12-4; 8 nucleotides line up with TRBD2. CDR3 length: 14 residues. The V segment lost 4 bases and the J segment 5 bases; nucleotides outside the gene matches: 6. The CDR3 coding sequence is TGTGCCAGCAGTTCAGGCGGGGGGCGGGAGACCCAGTACTTC. This translates into CASSSGGGRETQYF.

This clonotype was observed a handful of times. The chain recombines TRBV7-2 with TRBJ1-1, with 9 bases that match TRBD1. Trimming took 5 bases from V and 1 from J; bases not matched to a gene: 8. Germline V gives CDR1 SGHTA, CDR2 FQGNSA. The CDR3 sequence is 16 residues long. The CDR3 protein is CASSAGQGARNTEAFF. The CDR3, as DNA: TGTGCCAGCAGCGCGGGACAGGGAGCTAGGAACACTGAAGCTTTCTTT.

The CDR3 DNA reads TGCGCCAGCAGCCCACGTCTCCGGGACAGTGAAGCTTTCTTT. The encoded protein is CASSPRLRDSEAFF. The rearrangement uses TRBV4-1 and TRBJ1-1, with 7 bases that match TRBD1. This CDR3 has 14 residues. The trim removed 4 bases at V and 7 bases at J, leaving 9 bases unmatched. Germline lookup yields CDR1 MGHRA and CDR2 YSYEKL.

This clonotype was seen a handful of times. The chain joins TRBV7-2 to TRBJ2-4; 7 positions match TRBD1. The germline V gene encodes CDR1 SGHTA and CDR2 FQGNSA. The CDR3 length is 16 residues. V lost 3 bases to trimming and J lost 1 base; unmatched junction nucleotides: 6. CDR3 protein: CASSFTGDGAKNIQYF. Written as DNA, the CDR3 is TGTGCCAGCAGCTTTACAGGGGATGGGGCCAAAAACATTCAGTACTTC.

In its sample, this clonotype was seen a few times. The DNA of the CDR3 is TGCGCCAGCAGCTTGGCACCGCGGGGGTCCCCAGATACGCAGTATTTT. Protein: CASSLAPRGSPDTQYF. The chain carries TRBV5-1 and TRBJ2-3; 7 nucleotides agree with TRBD2. V trimming: 0 bases; J trimming: 4 bases; junction bases outside the gene matches: 8. The CDR3 consists of 16 residues. In germline, CDR1 is SGHRS, CDR2 YFSETQ.

In its sample, this clonotype was seen a few times. The chain combines TRBV27 with TRBJ2-7, with D possibly TRBD2 on 6 matching bases. Germline values: CDR1 MNHEY, CDR2 SMNVEV (reference sequence). The CDR3 is 11 amino acids. With 8 bases removed from V and 6 bases from J, the gap between germline ends came to 11 bases. DNA of the CDR3: TGTGCCAGCGGGTGGGGAGGCGAGCAGTACGTC. Translated, it gives CASGWGGEQYV.

The sample holds a few counts of this clonotype. As DNA, the CDR3 is TGTGCCAGCAGCTTAAAAGGGACTAGCAACTACAATGAGCAGTTCTTC. Translation gives CASSLKGTSNYNEQFF. The chain links TRBV7-3 to TRBJ2-1; 9 bases are shared with TRBD2. This CDR3 has 16 amino acids. Germline-derived CDR1 and CDR2 are SGHTA and FQGTGA. With V trimmed by 1 base and J by 3 bases, 4 bases remained unmatched.

This clonotype was seen only a few times. This chain connects TRBV10-3 to TRBJ2-1; D tentatively reads TRBD1 or TRBD2 (5 bases each). From germline, CDR1 is ENHRY and CDR2 SYGVKD. The CDR3 is 14 amino acids. With 11 bases removed from V and 6 bases from J, the gap between germline ends came to 20 bases. Here the CDR3 DNA reads TGTGCCGCGCTCGAACCGGGGCTTACCAATGAGCAGTTCTTC. Amino acids: CAALEPGLTNEQFF.

The chain links TRBV12-3 or TRBV12-4 to TRBJ2-3; TRBD1 is a possible D gene (6 bases). The length of the CDR3 is 10 residues. CDR3 sequence (DNA): TGTGCAGTAGGGGGAGATACGCAGTATTTT. Encoded protein: CAVGGDTQYF.

This clonotype was recorded many times. The junction does not match germline at one end; this may be a read error. The rearrangement joins TRBV11-2 to TRBJ2-5; D not resolved. Germline CDR1 reads SGHAT; CDR2 reads FQNNGV. The CDR3 spans 12 residues. This CDR3 reads CASSLEQETQYF. The CDR3 DNA reads TGCGCCAGCAGCTTGGAACAAGAGACCCAGTACTTC.